This T cell receptor beta chain was profiled in a study of blood T cell repertoires in COVID-19. On the study more broadly: Spain, Italy and the United States supplied samples that represented acute and convalescent COVID-19.

The data were produced by immunoSEQ multiplex PCR, yet TCRdb's version contains in-frame clones alone and is incomplete. The table shows 250,000 to 300,000 clones, with more than 85% occurring only once. The germline CDR1 and CDR2 sequences are SGHTA and FQGTGA. V gave up 4 bases and J gave up 7 bases; unmatched junction bases: 10. The CDR3 is 16 amino acids. The TCR was taken from a man aged 18 to 30 with active or convalescent COVID-19. Source material: peripheral blood. The rearrangement uses TRBV7-3 and TRBJ1-6; 7 bases match TRBD1. The CDR3 sequence is CASSSRQPGQNSPLHF. The DNA of the CDR3 is TGTGCCAGCAGCTCGAGACAACCGGGACAGAATTCACCCCTCCACTTT.